One and the same sample provided the 20 T cell receptor beta chains below, sequenced in a study of T cells after yellow fever vaccination. TCRdb independently ran MiXCR on the 5' RACE reads; one entry per CDR3 protein. This table holds 610,000 or so distinct CDR3 sequences, approximately 13% found once. Specimen: PBMCs, collected on the day of the yellow fever booster vaccination. The receptors stem from a man aged 30 to 39 who received the YFV17D yellow fever vaccine.

This clonotype was detected only a few times. In nucleotides, the CDR3 is TGCAGTGCTAGAGATAGGTTCGGTTCGTACCAAGAGACCCAGTACTTC. It is translated as CSARDRFGSYQETQYF. The chain carries TRBV20-1 and TRBJ2-5; D is unresolved. In germline, CDR1 is DFQATT, CDR2 SNEGSKA (reference sequence). The CDR3 has 16 residues. The ends were cut back, 0 bases at V and 0 bases at J, with 14 bases in the middle.

This chain joins TRBV9 and TRBJ1-2; D remains unclear. With 3 bases removed from V and 5 bases from J, the gap between germline ends came to 17 bases. Germline V lookup: CDR1 SGDLS, CDR2 YYNGEE. CDR3 length: 15 residues. The CDR3 sequence: CASSARPQDWYGYTF. CDR3 in DNA: TGTGCCAGCAGCGCCCGGCCCCAAGACTGGTATGGCTACACCTTC.

The V and J genes are TRBV12-3 or TRBV12-4 and TRBJ1-5; D gene unclear. V shed 0 bases and J shed 4 bases, with 10 bases lying between them. The CDR3 is 15 residues long. CDR3 DNA sequence: TGTGCCAGCAGTTTAGCCCAGAGAGATAATCAGCCCCAGCATTTT. Protein product: CASSLAQRDNQPQHF.

This clonotype has only a few counts. The J gene is TRBJ2-7, the V gene TRBV25-1, with D possibly TRBD1 on 5 matching bases. V dropped 1 base and J dropped 6 bases, with 10 bases sitting between them. Germline CDR1 is MGHDK and CDR2 is SYGVNS. The CDR3 runs to 13 residues. The CDR3 protein is CASSELGRAEQYF. The CDR3 nucleotides read TGTGCCAGCAGTGAATTGGGCAGGGCCGAGCAGTACTTC.

The V call is TRBV27, the J call TRBJ1-4, with D perhaps matching TRBD1 (6 bases). The CDR3 is made up of 15 amino acids. From germline, CDR1 is MNHEY and CDR2 SMNVEV (reference sequence). V gave up 5 bases and J gave up 7 bases, with 17 bases separating them. CDR3 protein: CASSPKGVRGEKLFF. In DNA form, the CDR3 reads TGTGCCAGCAGTCCTAAGGGGGTCCGGGGTGAAAAACTGTTTTTT. Supplemented by reference TRBV27 and TRBJ1-4, the full variable domain reads EAQVTQNPRYLITVTGKKLTVTCSQNMNHEYMSWYRQDPGLGLRQIYYSMNVEVTDKGDVPEGYKVSRKEKRNFPLILESPSPNQTSLYFCASSPKGVRGEKLFFGSGTQLSVL.

V usage is TRBV20-1 and J usage is TRBJ2-1; the D is unclear. Germline CDR1 and CDR2: DFQATT and SNEGSKA (reference sequence). The CDR3 totals 11 residues. CDR3 nucleotides: TGCAGCGCCGGTGAGACGAATGAGCAGTTCTTC. This codes for CSAGETNEQFF.

This clonotype was seen a few times. The V gene is TRBV20-1, the J gene TRBJ1-1; D is possibly TRBD1 (5 bases). The CDR3 contains 14 residues. Between the trimmed V and J ends, which lost 2 bases and 1 base, there was a span of 11 bases. Germline assignment: CDR1 DFQATT and CDR2 SNEGSKA (reference sequence). CDR3 loop: CSARPIDRNTEAFF. The CDR3 DNA reads as TGCAGTGCTAGACCGATCGACAGGAACACTGAAGCTTTCTTT.

In its sample, this clonotype was seen a few times. This rearrangement joins TRBV29-1 to TRBJ2-2; no clear D gene. The CDR3 contains 12 residues. The germline V gene encodes CDR1 SQVTM and CDR2 ANQGSEA. V lost 4 bases to trimming and J lost 3 bases, with 6 bases between them. For the CDR3, the DNA is TGCAGCGTTGTGGCCCACACCGGGGAGCTGTTTTTT. Its translation: CSVVAHTGELFF.

V is TRBV4-3 and J is TRBJ2-1, with 8 positions matching TRBD2. The CDR3 is made up of 17 amino acids. The V and J ends lost 1 base and 8 bases, in that order; junction bases with no gene match: 13. The germline V gene encodes CDR1 LGHNA and CDR2 YSLEER. The CDR3 DNA is TGCGCCAGCAGCCAAGTCCACGGGACTAGTATCGAAGATGAGCAGTTCTTC. It is translated as CASSQVHGTSIEDEQFF.

This clonotype was counted many times. The chain combines TRBV5-1 with TRBJ2-1; 8 bases fit TRBD1. The CDR3 length is 15 residues. The germline CDR1 and CDR2 sequences are SGHRS and YFSETQ. V gave up 3 bases and J gave up 8 bases; unmatched junction bases: 10. The CDR3 loop reads CASSYRTGSSHEQFF. The CDR3 DNA reads TGCGCCAGCAGCTACCGGACAGGGTCGTCGCATGAGCAGTTCTTC.

V and J are TRBV7-2 and TRBJ2-1, with D perhaps TRBD2 (5 bases). The germline V gene encodes CDR1 SGHTA and CDR2 FQGNSA. The ends were cut back, 1 base at V and 15 bases at J, with 19 bases in the middle. This CDR3 has 14 residues. The CDR3 reads CASSLDPAVTKGFF. The CDR3 region has the DNA TGTGCCAGCAGCTTAGACCCAGCGGTAACTAAGGGGTTCTTC.

Details on this clonotype: A much more abundant neighbour one base away suggests this may be a read error. V gene TRBV29-1 combines with J gene TRBJ2-5, with a possible D match to TRBD1 (6 bases). V gave up 4 bases and J gave up 4 bases, with 10 bases separating them. This CDR3 is built from 12 residues. Germline V CDR1 and CDR2: SQVTM, ANQGSEA. In DNA form, the CDR3 reads TGCAGCGTTGTTCAGGGGACAGAGACCCAGTACTTC. It codes for CSVVQGTETQYF.

This clonotype was found a few times. The gene calls are TRBV10-3 and TRBJ1-1, with 9 positions matching TRBD1. The junction had 2 bases not matched to a gene; V was cut back by 4 bases and J by 8 bases. The CDR3 contains 12 residues. Per the germline V gene, CDR1 is ENHRY and CDR2 is SYGVKD. The CDR3, as DNA: TGTGCCATCAGTGCGGGACAGGGAGAAGCTTTCTTT. It encodes CAISAGQGEAFF.

This clonotype occurred many times. The genes are TRBV20-1 and TRBJ2-1, with D perhaps given as TRBD1 or TRBD2 (5 bases each). Per the germline V gene, CDR1 is DFQATT and CDR2 is SNEGSKA (reference sequence). Trimming removed 3 bases at V and 9 bases at J, with 15 bases between. CDR3 length: 13 amino acids. The CDR3 protein is CSASLNGAGEQFF. The CDR3, as DNA: TGCAGTGCTAGCCTCAACGGGGCCGGTGAGCAGTTCTTC.

V usage is TRBV6-2 or TRBV6-3 and J usage is TRBJ2-5, with 15 bases that match TRBD2. Unmatched junction bases numbered 23, after V lost 6 bases and J lost 6 bases. Germline lookup yields CDR1 MNHEY and CDR2 SVGEGT. The CDR3 loop spans 21 amino acids. This CDR3 reads CASSYLLGPGLAGGNVKTQYF. CDR3 bases: TGTGCCAGCAGCTATCTCCTGGGTCCGGGACTAGCGGGAGGAAATGTGAAGACCCAGTACTTC.

V gene TRBV29-1 combines with J gene TRBJ2-5; 7 nucleotides align to TRBD2. With 1 base clipped from V and 5 bases from J, the junction kept 4 bases outside the gene matches. CDR3 length equals 13 residues. Germline values: CDR1 SQVTM, CDR2 ANQGSEA. CDR3 DNA sequence: TGCAGCGTTGAAGCAAAGGGAGGGGAGACCCAGTACTTC. This sequence encodes CSVEAKGGETQYF.

V and J are TRBV5-8 and TRBJ2-1, with TRBD1 identical over 7 bases. The CDR3 totals 13 residues. The germline CDR1 and CDR2 sequences are SGHTS and YDEGEE. V shed 2 bases and J 9 bases; nucleotides not matched to a gene: 5. The CDR3 loop reads CASSFDRVAEQFF. In DNA form, the CDR3 reads TGTGCCAGCAGCTTCGACAGGGTCGCTGAGCAGTTCTTC.

J is TRBJ1-2 and V is TRBV7-2; 7 nucleotides match TRBD1. The CDR3 spans 15 residues. V lost 5 bases and J lost 9; bases outside the gene matches: 15. Germline CDR1 and CDR2: SGHTA and FQGNSA. The CDR3 sequence is CASSGRDRGVTSYTF. DNA of the CDR3: TGTGCCAGCAGCGGGAGGGACAGAGGGGTGACAAGCTACACCTTC.

This clonotype came up a few times. The J gene is TRBJ1-1, the V gene TRBV29-1, with unresolved D. The CDR3 sequence is 11 residues long. The germline V gene has CDR1 SQVTM and CDR2 ANQGSEA. Trimming left V 3 bases short and J 5 bases short, with 7 bases between. CDR3 sequence (DNA): TGCAGCGTTGAGGGCAGTACTGAAGCTTTCTTT. Translation: CSVEGSTEAFF.

The chain uses TRBV11-2 and TRBJ2-1; D is uncertain. Per the germline V gene, CDR1 is SGHAT and CDR2 is FQNNGV. CDR3 length: 13 amino acids. With 3 bases removed from V and 8 bases from J, the gap between germline ends came to 11 bases. In DNA, the CDR3 is TGTGCCAGCAGCTTGGTCCGGCCCCATGAGCAGTTCTTC. Amino acid sequence: CASSLVRPHEQFF.